The clone carrying this T cell receptor (beta chain) was seen only once. The antigen is not known. The source of the sample is a study of persistence of HIV-infected CD4 T cells. The CDR3 totals 15 residues. Germline loops: CDR1 LGHNA, CDR2 YNFKEQ. Trimming pared 0 bases from V and 1 base from J, leaving 9 bases between. Whole-study results and caveats: Antigen-responding cells were enriched for degenerate expanded CDR3beta sequences.

Sequencing used immunoSEQ version 4 in survey mode. Profiling relied on immunoSEQ multiplex PCR, and the TCRdb table lists in-frame clones only, not all of them. Of 38,000 or so clones listed, around 85% were seen once; the top ten hold around 5%. Cells were stimulated with overlapping HIV-1 Gag 15-mer peptides. CD40L/CD69 double-negative CD45RO-high memory CD4+ T cells were collected. PBMCs were depleted of CD8+ T cells before stimulation. The rearrangement links TRBV4-2 to TRBJ1-2, with D tentatively TRBD1 (5 bases). This sequence was found in an adult with HIV. The donor label of this sample is uncertain. Here the sequenced sample was cultured CD4+ T cells from PBMCs, taken from a patient who received antiretroviral therapy. The CDR3 sequence: CASSQDLGVNYGYTF. The CDR3 DNA is TGTGCCAGCAGCCAAGATTTGGGGGTTAACTATGGCTACACCTTC.